The rows below give T cell receptor beta chains drawn from one sample of a study of beta chain features in type 1 diabetes. Here immunoSEQ multiplex PCR was the method, and the copy in TCRdb shows in-frame clones only, minus some. The data contain over 150,000 clones, 10% of them singletons. Specimen: central memory CD4+ T cells from blood. Receptors originate from a man aged 25-45 years with type 1 diabetes. CDR3s include the opening cysteine and the closing phenylalanine or tryptophan. D genes are given only for firm matches. Size is omitted from some rows. Given values are once, few, many or a class for expanded clones.

D	size	J	V	DNA	CDR3
-	few	TRBJ2-1	TRBV29-1	TGCAGCGTTACGGGGTTCGATGAGCAGTTCTTC	CSVTGFDEQFF
-	many	TRBJ1-1	TRBV18	TGTGCCAGCTCACCACGGGGGGTGAACACTGAAGCTTTCTTT	CASSPRGVNTEAFF
TRBD2	-	TRBJ2-3	TRBV29-1	TGCAGCTCCGAAAGAAGCGGGGTGAACACAGATACGCAGTATTTT	CSSERSGVNTDTQYF
-	-	TRBJ2-1	TRBV30	TGTGCCTGGGCTAGGTCTTACAATGAGCAGTTCTTC	CAWARSYNEQFF
TRBD2	few	TRBJ2-1	TRBV7-8	TGTGCCAGCAGCTTAACTGGACTAGCGCCCAATGAGCAGTTCTTC	CASSLTGLAPNEQFF
-	few	TRBJ2-1	TRBV19	TGTGCCAGTAGTCCAGCTAAATTGGGCGAGCAGTTCTTC	CASSPAKLGEQFF
TRBD1	few	TRBJ2-1	TRBV5-1	TGCGCCAGCAGCTTGGCCGGACTGGGGCAGGGGGTTAATGAGCAGTTCTTC	CASSLAGLGQGVNEQFF
TRBD2	few	TRBJ2-1	TRBV7-9	TGTGCCAGCAGCTTCGGGACTAGCTACAATGAGCAGTTCTTC	CASSFGTSYNEQFF
TRBD2	few	TRBJ2-2	TRBV19	TGTGCCAGTAGTATTGGGAGGGTCGGGGAGCTGTTTTTT	CASSIGRVGELFF
TRBD1	few	TRBJ2-7	TRBV29-1	TGCAGCGTTGAAAGTACGGGACAGGGGGCTTACGAGCAGTACTTC	CSVESTGQGAYEQYF
TRBD2	few	TRBJ2-1	TRBV5-1	TGCGCCAGCAGCTTCCAGCGGGACTCCTACAATGAGCAGTTCTTC	CASSFQRDSYNEQFF
-	few	TRBJ2-3	TRBV28	TGTGCCACCAACCTCCCCTACACAGATACGCAGTATTTT	CATNLPYTDTQYF
TRBD2	few	TRBJ2-1	TRBV7-9	TGTGCCAGCAGCTTAGGAGAGGGCGGGAGGCAGTACAATGAGCAGTTCTTC	CASSLGEGGRQYNEQFF
TRBD1	few	TRBJ1-5	TRBV5-1	TGCGCCAGCAGCTTGGGACCCCAGACAGGGGACAATCAGCCCCAGCATTTT	CASSLGPQTGDNQPQHF
-	few	TRBJ1-1	TRBV18	TGTGCCAGCTCACCAAGCAGGGGCGCGGACACTGAAGCTTTCTTT	CASSPSRGADTEAFF
TRBD1	-	TRBJ1-5	TRBV28	TGTGCCGCTCTCACCGGGACAGTCAATCAGCCCCAGCATTTT	CAALTGTVNQPQHF
-	-	TRBJ2-1	TRBV11-3	TGTGCCAGCAGCCCGTTCGCCGCTAGCGATGAGCAGTTCTTC	CASSPFAASDEQFF
TRBD2	few	TRBJ2-1	TRBV27	TGTGCCAGCACGATGGGACTAGCGGGAGTAGGTGAGCAGTTCTTC	CASTMGLAGVGEQFF
TRBD1	-	TRBJ2-1	TRBV29-1	TGCAGCGTGGCCGGGACAGCCAGAGATGAGCAGTTCTTC	CSVAGTARDEQFF
-	few	TRBJ1-2	TRBV7-2	TGTGCCAGCAGCTTAGTATCTAGCGGGAGGGTCGGCTACACCTTC	CASSLVSSGRVGYTF
-	-	TRBJ1-2	TRBV10-3	TGTGCCATCAGTGGACCGGGCTATGGCTACACCTTC	CAISGPGYGYTF
TRBD1	-	TRBJ1-5	TRBV28	TGTGCCACCCACAACAGGGGAAATCAGCCCCAGCATTTT	CATHNRGNQPQHF
TRBD1	few	TRBJ2-1	TRBV4-3	TGCGCCAGCAGCCGGACAGGCTCCTACAATGAGCAGTTCTTC	CASSRTGSYNEQFF
-	-	TRBJ1-2	TRBV10-3	TGTGCCATCAGTGTAGCCCCTAACTATGGCTACACCTTC	CAISVAPNYGYTF
TRBD2	-	TRBJ2-3	TRBV13	TGTGCCAGCAGCTCTAAGCGGGAGGAAAGAGATACGCAGTATTTT	CASSSKREERDTQYF
TRBD1	few	TRBJ2-7	TRBV25-1	TGTGCCAGCAGTACCCGGACAGGGGAAGAGCAGTACTTC	CASSTRTGEEQYF
-	-	TRBJ2-6	TRBV2	TGTGCCAGCACATGGAGGGCCGGGGCCAACGTCCTGACTTTC	CASTWRAGANVLTF
TRBD1	-	TRBJ1-5	TRBV2	TGTGCCAGCAGCGATCCGGGACAGGGGGCATTCAATCAGCCCCAGCATTTT	CASSDPGQGAFNQPQHF
-	few	TRBJ1-2	TRBV2	TGTGCCAGCAGCCGTGAAGGGGGAAGCTCTGGCTACACCTTC	CASSREGGSSGYTF
-	-	TRBJ2-5	TRBV28	TGTGCCAGCCGGGGTATGTGGGAGACCCAGTACTTC	CASRGMWETQYF
-	many	TRBJ1-5	TRBV18	TGTGCCAGCTCACCAGGTCCCAGGGAAAAGCCCCAGCATTTT	CASSPGPREKPQHF
TRBD1	few	TRBJ2-5	TRBV7-9	TGTGCCAGCAGCTCCACCGACGGACAGGAGCCGGGGACCCAGTACTTC	CASSSTDGQEPGTQYF
-	-	TRBJ2-5	TRBV5-4	TGTGCCAGCAGCTTGTCAGGGAAAGAGACCCAGTACTTC	CASSLSGKETQYF
TRBD2	few	TRBJ2-3	TRBV29-1	TGCAGCGTTGTCCGCGTAGCGGGAGGTACAAATACGCAGTATTTT	CSVVRVAGGTNTQYF
TRBD1	few	TRBJ2-1	TRBV11-1	TGTGCCAGCAGCGACCCGGGACAGGGGAACAATGAGCAGTTCTTC	CASSDPGQGNNEQFF
-	few	TRBJ2-7	TRBV28	TGTGCCAGCTTATCCCCAGGCTCCTACGAGCAGTACTTC	CASLSPGSYEQYF
-	few	TRBJ2-7	TRBV28	TGTGCCAGCAGTTATGGGCCAACCACACCAACTTACGAGCAGTACTTC	CASSYGPTTPTYEQYF
-	few	TRBJ1-2	TRBV7-2	TGTGCCAGCAGTCCGCGGGCTCTTTCCTTATATGGCTACACCTTC	CASSPRALSLYGYTF
-	few	TRBJ2-5	TRBV7-9	TGTGCCAGCAGCTTAGTCAGCGGTCCCGGGGAGACCCAGTACTTC	CASSLVSGPGETQYF